The clone carrying this T cell receptor (beta chain) has at least ten counts. V was shortened by 8 bases and J by 0 bases, with 16 bases between the two germline ends. Germline CDR1 DFQATT, CDR2 SNEGSKA (reference sequence). The CDR3 loop spans 14 amino acids. The sample originates from a study of T cell repertoires in cytomegalovirus infection. TCRdb fed the reads into MiXCR, producing one record per CDR3 protein. This sample has some 300,000 distinct CDR3 sequences, with about 8.8% found just once. The sample taken for sequencing was PBMCs. The chain joins TRBV20-1 to TRBJ1-1, with D perhaps TRBD1 (5 bases). The receptor's source is a human donor in good health (CMV status not recorded). Some clones in this sample may be carry-over from other donors' samples. The CDR3: CSTRRDSMNTEAFF. DNA of the CDR3: TGCAGTACCCGCAGGGATTCTATGAACACTGAAGCTTTCTTT.